This T cell receptor (beta chain) was found in a study of response to subunit inactivated influenza vaccine. Study-level points and caveats: Few new T cells, the authors suggested, are recruited by each seasonal influenza vaccination.

This clonotype has just a few counts. Its antigen is unknown. One entry per CDR3 protein results from TCRdb running MiXCR on the RT-PCR reads. The sample carries about 540,000 distinct CDR3 sequences, roughly a quarter recorded once. This CDR3 has 16 residues. Trimming pared 6 bases from V and 2 bases from J, leaving 17 bases between. The V gene's germline CDR1 is MNHEY and CDR2 SVGEGT. These same data were also listed under a study on T cells expressing NK-cell markers. As reported in that work: Template switching by 5'RACE with UMIs generated the TCR beta cDNA. With respect to HCMV, most of the eight sequenced donors were seropositive, and one was seronegative. About six donors showed dominant NKG2C+ clonotypes comprising about 1.0-7.5% of their CD8+ T cells. Expanded clones of NKG2C+ T cells had an unclear HCMV specificity.

The V gene is TRBV6-2 or TRBV6-3, the J gene TRBJ2-4; D not certain. Sequenced material: CD4+ T cells sorted from PBMCs, taken less than 13 days after vaccination. The TCR sequence derives from a man over 45 who received an inactivated influenza vaccine. The CDR3 reads CASSQPPWATKNIQYF. In DNA, the CDR3 is TGTGCCAGCAGCCAACCCCCATGGGCGACCAAAAACATTCAGTACTTC.